The clone carrying this T cell receptor (beta chain) was recorded a few times. Its antigen is unidentified. This sample is part of a study of response to subunit inactivated influenza vaccine. General observations from the study: With each seasonal influenza vaccination, the authors suggested, few new T cells are recruited.

Each CDR3 protein is one row after TCRdb ran MiXCR on the RT-PCR reads. The sample consists of some 550,000 distinct CDR3 sequences, under 30% of them appearing once. Trimming cost V 3 bases and J 4 bases, with 9 bases left between them. This CDR3 is 14 amino acids long. Per the germline V gene, CDR1 is MNHNS and CDR2 is SASEGT. These data were also reused for a study on T cells expressing NK-cell markers. Per that paper: It was by 5'RACE template switching with UMIs that TCR beta cDNA was made. Seven donors tested HCMV-seropositive and one tested seronegative among the eight sequenced. Clarity on HCMV specificity was lacking for the expanded NKG2C+ T cell clones.

The sequence derives from a man over 45 who received an inactivated influenza vaccine. The material sequenced was CD4+ T cells sorted from PBMCs, taken 12 days after vaccination. The chain carries TRBV6-1 and TRBJ1-4; D ambiguous. For the CDR3, the DNA is TGTGCCAGCAGTGAGGTGGACGTTAATGAAAAACTGTTTTTT. Translation: CASSEVDVNEKLFF.